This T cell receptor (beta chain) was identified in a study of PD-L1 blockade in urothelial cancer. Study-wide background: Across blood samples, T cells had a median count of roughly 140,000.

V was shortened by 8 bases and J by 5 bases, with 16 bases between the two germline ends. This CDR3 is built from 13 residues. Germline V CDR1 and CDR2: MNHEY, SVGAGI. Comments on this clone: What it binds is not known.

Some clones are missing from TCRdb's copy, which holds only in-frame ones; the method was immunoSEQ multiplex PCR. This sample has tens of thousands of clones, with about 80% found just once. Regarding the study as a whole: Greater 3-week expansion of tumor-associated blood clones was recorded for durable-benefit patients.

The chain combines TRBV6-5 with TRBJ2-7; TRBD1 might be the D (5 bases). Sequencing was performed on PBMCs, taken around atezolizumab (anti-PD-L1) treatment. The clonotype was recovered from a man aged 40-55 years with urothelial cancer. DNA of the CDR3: TGTGCCAGCTCAGGGCTTACTAACAACGAGCAGTACTTC. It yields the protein CASSGLTNNEQYF.